The rows below give T cell receptor beta chains drawn from one sample of a study of blood T cell repertoires in COVID-19. Sequencing used immunoSEQ multiplex PCR; TCRdb keeps in-frame clones, though not all of them. This sample has 45,000 to 55,000 clones, with over 80% found just once. Sequencing was carried out using peripheral blood. The receptors originated from a human donor in a cohort sampled during active COVID-19. Both conserved end residues are part of each CDR3. A D gene is named only where the DNA matches it firmly. The size field is filled for only some rows; it gives once, few, many or a size class.

clone_size,j_call,d_call,v_call,cdr3_aa,cdr3_nt
.,TRBJ2-1,TRBD2,TRBV19,CASSTLTSGEGEQFF,TGTGCCAGTAGTACGTTGACTAGCGGGGAGGGTGAGCAGTTCTTC
few,TRBJ2-7,TRBD1,TRBV10-2,CASSESGTGPYEQYF,TGCGCCAGCAGTGAGTCCGGGACAGGGCCCTACGAGCAGTACTTC
.,TRBJ2-5,TRBD1,TRBV11-3,CASSDRGETQYF,TGTGCCAGCAGCGACAGGGGAGAGACCCAGTACTTC
.,TRBJ1-2,TRBD1,TRBV5-1,CASSSGQGARGYGYTF,TGCGCCAGCAGCTCGGGACAGGGGGCGCGCGGCTATGGCTACACCTTC
.,TRBJ1-2,.,TRBV5-1,CASSLTVNYGYTF,TGCGCCAGCAGCTTGACGGTCAACTATGGCTACACCTTC
.,TRBJ2-2,TRBD1,TRBV3-1/TRBV3-2,CASSQRTGEAGELFF,TGTGCCAGCAGCCAAAGGACAGGGGAAGCCGGGGAGCTGTTTTTT
.,TRBJ2-1,TRBD2,TRBV4-1,CASNSGGAYDNEQFF,TGCGCCAGCAATAGCGGGGGGGCTTACGACAATGAGCAGTTCTTC
.,TRBJ2-1,TRBD2,TRBV9,CASSDATRAGGPYNEQFF,TGTGCCAGCAGCGACGCCACTAGGGCGGGGGGGCCCTACAATGAGCAGTTCTTC
.,TRBJ2-1,.,TRBV5-4,CASSERTSLYNEQFF,TGTGCCAGCAGCGAACGGACAAGCCTATACAATGAGCAGTTCTTC
.,TRBJ1-4,.,TRBV6-4,CASKPFTLVYWALNEKLFF,TGTGCCAGCAAGCCCTTTACCCTTGTTTACTGGGCCCTTAATGAAAAACTGTTTTTT
.,TRBJ2-3,TRBD2,TRBV4-3,CASSQAPTSGDVTDTQYF,TGCGCCAGCAGCCAAGCCCCGACTAGCGGGGACGTGACAGATACGCAGTATTTT
.,TRBJ2-3,.,TRBV6-6,CASSYSTIRTDTQYF,TGTGCCAGCAGTTACTCGACTATCCGCACAGATACGCAGTATTTT
.,TRBJ2-5,.,TRBV5-1,CASGPNARGAEETQYF,TGCGCCAGCGGACCCAATGCCAGGGGAGCGGAAGAGACCCAGTACTTC
.,TRBJ2-3,TRBD1,TRBV18,CASSRGQGGTTDTQYF,TGTGCCAGCTCACGAGGACAGGGAGGAACCACAGATACGCAGTATTTT
.,TRBJ1-2,.,TRBV4-3,CASSPGGREYGYTF,TGCGCCAGCAGTCCCGGGGGGAGAGAGTATGGCTACACCTTC
few,TRBJ1-2,.,TRBV4-3,CASSQGRAEGYTF,TGCGCCAGCAGCCAAGGCAGGGCGGAGGGCTACACCTTC
.,TRBJ1-1,TRBD1,TRBV18,CASSPGTENTEAFF,TGTGCCAGCTCACCCGGGACAGAGAACACTGAAGCTTTCTTT
few,TRBJ1-4,.,TRBV5-1,CASSLTGQGEKLFF,TGCGCCAGCAGCTTGACAGGCCAGGGAGAAAAACTGTTTTTT
.,TRBJ2-1,TRBD2,TRBV7-3,CASSVEGASGTYEQFF,TGTGCCAGCAGCGTCGAAGGAGCTAGCGGGACCTATGAGCAGTTCTTC
.,TRBJ1-5,TRBD1,TRBV5-8,CASSAGTGISQPQHF,TGTGCCAGCAGCGCGGGGACAGGAATCAGTCAGCCCCAGCATTTT
.,TRBJ1-2,.,TRBV4-1,CASSQERGRNYGYTF,TGCGCCAGCAGCCAAGAGCGGGGGCGTAACTATGGCTACACCTTC
.,TRBJ1-2,.,TRBV6-5,CASGDTIRYGYTF,TGTGCCAGCGGGGACACGATCCGCTATGGCTACACCTTC
.,TRBJ2-1,.,TRBV6-5,CASSYYPTGAYNEQFF,TGTGCCAGCAGTTACTACCCGACAGGTGCCTACAATGAGCAGTTCTTC
.,TRBJ2-7,.,TRBV4-3,CASSQDGLGQRTYEQYF,TGCGCCAGCAGCCAAGATGGGCTGGGACAAAGGACTTACGAGCAGTACTTC
.,TRBJ2-7,TRBD1,TRBV4-1,CASSQLLTGAYEQYF,TGCGCCAGCAGCCAATTACTGACAGGGGCCTACGAGCAGTACTTC
.,TRBJ1-1,.,TRBV7-8,CASSPRGGNTEAFF,TGTGCCAGCAGCCCCAGGGGCGGGAACACTGAAGCTTTCTTT
.,TRBJ1-2,.,TRBV6-5,CASSATGNANYGYTF,TGTGCCAGCAGCGCTACAGGGAATGCTAACTATGGCTACACCTTC
.,TRBJ2-7,.,TRBV25-1,CASSEYGGRGSYEQYF,TGTGCCAGCAGTGAATATGGGGGCAGAGGGTCCTACGAGCAGTACTTC
.,TRBJ2-1,.,TRBV6-5,CASSYDRLGTNEQFF,TGTGCCAGCAGTTACGATAGGTTGGGGACAAATGAGCAGTTCTTC
.,TRBJ2-4,.,TRBV11-2,CASSSVGTAGIQYF,TGTGCCAGCAGCTCCGTAGGGACAGCGGGCATTCAGTACTTC
.,TRBJ2-5,.,TRBV7-9,CASSPLATETQYF,TGTGCCAGCAGTCCTCTAGCGACGGAGACCCAGTACTTC
.,TRBJ2-5,TRBD2,TRBV5-6,CASSWTSGGMGQETQYF,TGTGCCAGCAGCTGGACTAGCGGGGGGATGGGCCAAGAGACCCAGTACTTC
.,TRBJ2-3,.,TRBV11-2,CASSAGSSVRDTQYF,TGTGCCAGCAGCGCCGGGTCCTCGGTGAGAGATACGCAGTATTTT
.,TRBJ2-5,TRBD1,TRBV7-8,CASSRGTGYSETQYF,TGTGCCAGCAGCCGAGGGACAGGCTATTCGGAGACCCAGTACTTC
.,TRBJ2-1,.,TRBV11-2,CASSLRQSAYNEQFF,TGTGCCAGCAGCCTCAGACAGAGCGCCTACAATGAGCAGTTCTTC
.,TRBJ2-5,.,TRBV9,CASSVAVGGETQYF,TGTGCCAGCAGCGTAGCTGTGGGGGGAGAGACCCAGTACTTC
.,TRBJ1-2,TRBD1,TRBV7-3,CASSARDRSGRYTF,TGTGCCAGCAGCGCAAGGGACAGGTCGGGCCGCTACACCTTC
.,TRBJ2-1,.,TRBV12-5,CASGLVLGGRANEQFF,TGTGCTAGTGGTTTGGTACTTGGAGGGAGAGCCAATGAGCAGTTCTTC
.,TRBJ1-1,.,TRBV7-9,CASSLTQGNTEAFF,TGTGCCAGCAGCTTAACTCAGGGGAACACTGAAGCTTTCTTT
.,TRBJ1-2,.,TRBV6-5,CASSRGSDRGYGYTF,TGTGCCAGCAGCAGGGGTTCGGATCGTGGATATGGCTACACCTTC
once,TRBJ1-5,.,TRBV6-1,CASSERVGNQPQHF,TGTGCCAGCAGTGAACGGGTGGGCAATCAGCCCCAGCATTTT
.,TRBJ2-1,.,TRBV7-3,CASSPRRQTYNEQFF,TGTGCCAGCAGCCCCAGGCGTCAAACGTACAATGAGCAGTTCTTC
few,TRBJ2-1,TRBD1,TRBV11-2,CASSQNPGTGDNEQFF,TGTGCCAGCAGTCAAAATCCCGGGACAGGCGACAATGAGCAGTTCTTC
once,TRBJ2-1,.,TRBV18,CASSGTGKSSYNEQFF,TGTGCCAGCTCCGGAACAGGCAAAAGCTCCTACAATGAGCAGTTCTTC
.,TRBJ2-7,.,TRBV5-8,CASRQALEQYF,TGTGCCAGCAGACAGGCTCTCGAGCAGTACTTC
.,TRBJ2-5,.,TRBV6-5,CASSRRDAIQETQYF,TGTGCCAGCAGTAGGCGGGACGCTATCCAAGAGACCCAGTACTTC
.,TRBJ2-6,.,TRBV6-2/TRBV6-3,CASSLNRYSGANVLTF,TGTGCCAGCAGTTTGAACAGATACTCTGGGGCCAACGTCCTGACTTTC
.,TRBJ2-1,TRBD2,TRBV7-8,CASSFATSASYNEQFF,TGTGCCAGCAGCTTCGCGACTAGCGCCTCCTACAATGAGCAGTTCTTC
.,TRBJ2-6,TRBD2,TRBV5-6,CASSFGGFSGANVLTF,TGTGCCAGCAGCTTCGGGGGGTTTTCTGGGGCCAACGTCCTGACTTTC
.,TRBJ2-7,.,TRBV2,CASTEQASYEQYF,TGTGCCAGCACTGAACAGGCCTCCTACGAGCAGTACTTC
.,TRBJ1-1,TRBD1,TRBV5-1,CASREFQGANTEAFF,TGCGCCAGCAGGGAGTTTCAGGGGGCGAACACTGAAGCTTTCTTT